This record covers a single TCR beta chain. Antigen specificity is unknown. This CDR3 region has 15 residues. The ends were cut back, 4 bases at V and 0 bases at J, with 12 bases in the middle. CDR1 is SNHLY, CDR2 FYNNEI, per germline. This specimen belongs to a study of graft-versus-host responses after intestinal transplantation. Study-wide findings and caveats: Early HvG declines after transplant were associated with peak circulating GvH clone levels. Individuals who had graft-donor T cell macrochimerism had allografts that showed high graft-versus-host to host-versus-graft clonal ratios.

Method: immunoSEQ multiplex PCR; TCRdb's copy keeps in-frame clones and lacks some. The data show about 88,000 clones, about 95% seen once. The material was unstimulated CD4+ T cells sorted from spleen or lymph node cells, obtained before transplant. The V call is TRBV2, the J call TRBJ2-5, with D unclear. The TCR originated in a human donor who was the organ donor for an intestinal transplant. The CDR3 DNA follows: TGTGCCAGCAGTGGGGCACCGCTCCACCAAGAGACCCAGTACTTC. The encoded protein is CASSGAPLHQETQYF.